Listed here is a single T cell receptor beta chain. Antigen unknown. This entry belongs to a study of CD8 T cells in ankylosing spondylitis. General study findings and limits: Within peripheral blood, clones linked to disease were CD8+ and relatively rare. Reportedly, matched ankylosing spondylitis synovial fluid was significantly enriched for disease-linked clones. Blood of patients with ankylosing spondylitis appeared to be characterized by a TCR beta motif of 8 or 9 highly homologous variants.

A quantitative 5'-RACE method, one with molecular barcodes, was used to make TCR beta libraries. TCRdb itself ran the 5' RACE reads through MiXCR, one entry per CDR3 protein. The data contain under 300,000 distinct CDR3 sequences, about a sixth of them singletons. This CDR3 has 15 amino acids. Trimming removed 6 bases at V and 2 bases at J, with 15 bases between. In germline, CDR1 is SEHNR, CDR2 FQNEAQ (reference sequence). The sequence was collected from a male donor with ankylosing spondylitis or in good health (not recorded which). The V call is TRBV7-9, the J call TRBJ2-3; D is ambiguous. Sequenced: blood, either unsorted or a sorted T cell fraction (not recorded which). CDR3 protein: CASSQTILLTDTQYF. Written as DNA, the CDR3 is TGTGCCAGCAGTCAGACCATCCTCCTCACAGATACGCAGTATTTT. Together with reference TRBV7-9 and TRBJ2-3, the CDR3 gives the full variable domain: DTGVSQNPRHKITKRGQNVTFRCDPISEHNRLYWYRQTLGQGPEFLTYFQNEAQLEKSRLLSDRFSAERPKGSFSTLEIQRTEQGDSAMYLCASSQTILLTDTQYFGPGTRLTVL.